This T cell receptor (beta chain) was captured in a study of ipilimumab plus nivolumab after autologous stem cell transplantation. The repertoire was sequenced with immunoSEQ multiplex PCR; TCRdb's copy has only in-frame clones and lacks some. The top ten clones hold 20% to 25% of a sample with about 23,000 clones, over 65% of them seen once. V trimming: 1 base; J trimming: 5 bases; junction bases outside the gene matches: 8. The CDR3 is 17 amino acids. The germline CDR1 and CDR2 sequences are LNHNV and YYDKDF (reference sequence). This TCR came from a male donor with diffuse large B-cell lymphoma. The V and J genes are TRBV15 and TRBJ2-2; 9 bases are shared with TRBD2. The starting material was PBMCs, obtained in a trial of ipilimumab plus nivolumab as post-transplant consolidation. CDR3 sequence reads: CATSRGGSGSGTGELFF. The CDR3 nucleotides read TGTGCCACCAGCAGAGGGGGTAGCGGGAGTGGAACCGGGGAGCTGTTTTTT. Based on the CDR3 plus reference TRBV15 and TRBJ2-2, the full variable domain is DAMVIQNPRYQVTQFGKPVTLSCSQTLNHNVMYWYQQKSSQAPKLLFHYYDKDFNNEADTPDNFQSRRPNTSFCFLDIRSPGLGDTAMYLCATSRGGSGSGTGELFFGEGSRLTVL.